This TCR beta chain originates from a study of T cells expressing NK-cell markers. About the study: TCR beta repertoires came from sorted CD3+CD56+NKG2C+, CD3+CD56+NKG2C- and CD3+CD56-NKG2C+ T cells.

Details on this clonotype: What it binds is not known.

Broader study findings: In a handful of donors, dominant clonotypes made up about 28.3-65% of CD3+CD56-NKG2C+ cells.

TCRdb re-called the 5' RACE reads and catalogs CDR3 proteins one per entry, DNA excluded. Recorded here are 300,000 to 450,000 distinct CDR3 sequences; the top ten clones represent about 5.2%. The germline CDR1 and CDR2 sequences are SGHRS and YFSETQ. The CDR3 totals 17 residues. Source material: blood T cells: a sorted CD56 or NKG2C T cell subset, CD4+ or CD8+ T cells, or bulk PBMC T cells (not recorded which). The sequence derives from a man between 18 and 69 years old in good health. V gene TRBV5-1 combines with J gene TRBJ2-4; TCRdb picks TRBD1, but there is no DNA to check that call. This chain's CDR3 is CASSLSTAGDVQNIQYF.